This T cell receptor beta chain derives from a study of blood T cell repertoires in COVID-19. The overall study: The origin of the acute and convalescent COVID-19 samples was the United States, Italy and Spain.

The CDR3 consists of 14 residues. Losses at the gene ends were 5 bases for V and 5 bases for J; bases not matched to a gene: 6. In germline, CDR1 is LGHDT, CDR2 YNNKEL (reference sequence). TCRdb keeps only in-frame clones here, not all; method: immunoSEQ multiplex PCR. The repertoire holds around 62,000 clones, with 85% to 90% as singletons. The chain combines TRBV3-1 (or the pseudogene TRBV3-2) with TRBJ2-5; TRBD2 aligns across 9 bases. Sequenced sample: peripheral blood. The sequence came from a man in his sixties with acute or convalescent COVID-19. CDR3 amino acids: CASSELAGLETQYF. DNA for the CDR3: TGTGCCAGCAGCGAACTAGCGGGCCTCGAGACCCAGTACTTC.